This T cell receptor (beta chain) was identified during a study of T cells after yellow fever vaccination. Study-wide results and limits: There was a small share of clonotypes that showed up in both the CD4 and CD8 compartments. Reappearance after the booster was observed for most primary-vaccination clones (about 96% CD4, roughly 90% CD8).

This clonotype has ten or more counts. The antigen is not known. TCRdb re-called the 5' RACE reads through MiXCR, storing one row per CDR3 protein. This table has roughly 520,000 distinct CDR3 sequences, 21% appearing once. The germline V gene has CDR1 MNHEY and CDR2 SMNVEV (reference sequence). This CDR3 has 15 residues. The V and J ends lost 0 bases and 6 bases respectively, with 14 bases between them. The rearrangement joins TRBV27 to TRBJ2-5, with D perhaps TRBD2 (7 bases). The source is a man between 18 and 29 years old who received the YFV17D yellow fever vaccine. The sample here was PBMCs, taken around 3 weeks after the first yellow fever vaccination. The CDR3 loop reads CASSLSWGGGKTQYF. The CDR3 coding sequence is TGTGCCAGCAGTTTATCATGGGGGGGCGGAAAGACCCAGTACTTC.